These 18 T cell receptor beta chains share one sample of origin, sequenced in a study of OX40 agonist ivuxolimab in advanced cancers. Profiling relied on immunoSEQ multiplex PCR, and the TCRdb table lists in-frame clones only, not all of them. This sample yields 9,000 to 10,000 clones, of which roughly 70% are seen a single time; 25% to 30% belongs to the top ten. The sequenced sample was CD4+ or CD8+ T cells sorted from blood, obtained in a trial of the OX40 agonist ivuxolimab. Receptor source: an adult with an advanced solid tumor such as melanoma, head and neck, liver or kidney cancer.

The chain couples TRBV6-5 to TRBJ1-4, with TRBD1 as a possible D gene (5 bases). V lost 4 bases to trimming and J lost 4 bases, with 7 bases between them. Germline CDR1 and CDR2: MNHEY and SVGAGI. There are 13 residues in the CDR3. CDR3 region: CASSLGLNEKLFF. In DNA form, the CDR3 reads TGTGCCAGCAGTTTGGGACTTAATGAAAAACTGTTTTTT.

V gene TRBV4-2 combines with J gene TRBJ2-2, with D perhaps TRBD1 or TRBD2 (6 bases each). The germline V gene encodes CDR1 LGHNA and CDR2 YNFKEQ. Trimming left V 6 bases short and J 2 bases short, with 19 bases between. The CDR3 spans 17 residues. CDR3 coding DNA: TGTGCCAGCAGTAAAGATAGAGGGGGGCTAAACACCGGGGAGCTGTTTTTT. This gives the protein CASSKDRGGLNTGELFF.

This chain joins TRBV7-9 and TRBJ2-4, with TRBD2 matching over 15 bases. The junction had 8 bases not matched to a gene; V was cut back by 5 bases and J by 0 bases. The CDR3 is 19 amino acids. Germline CDR1 is SEHNR and CDR2 is FQNEAQ (reference sequence). The CDR3 nucleotides read TGTGCCAGCAGCGGACCCGGGACTAGCGGGAGGAAAGCCAAAAACATTCAGTACTTC. It codes for CASSGPGTSGRKAKNIQYF.

This clone was observed a handful of times. The chain links TRBV7-3 to TRBJ2-7; no clear D gene. The CDR3 has 14 residues. V lost 6 bases and J lost 3, with 15 bases in between. Germline CDR1 and CDR2: SGHTA and FQGTGA. CDR3 sequence reads: CASSGDNTDYEQYF. The CDR3 DNA reads as TGTGCCAGCAGTGGAGATAACACCGACTACGAGCAGTACTTC.

The sample holds a few counts of this clone. The V gene is TRBV4-1, the J gene TRBJ2-7; 8 bases are shared with TRBD1. The CDR3 is 15 residues long. V lost 0 bases to trimming and J lost 7 bases; unmatched junction nucleotides: 8. CDR1 is MGHRA, CDR2 YSYEKL, per germline. The CDR3 DNA follows: TGCGCCAGCAGCCAAGACTCGGACAGGGCGGGGGAGCAGTACTTC. Translated: CASSQDSDRAGEQYF.

The chain joins TRBV2 to TRBJ2-3; D might be TRBD1 or TRBD2, each matching 5 bases. Germline CDR1 reads SNHLY; CDR2 reads FYNNEI. The CDR3 contains 15 residues. The V end was cut by 8 bases, the J end by 0 bases, with 15 bases between. The CDR3 DNA is TGTGCCAGCCTGGGGACGCTTTTTAGCACAGATACGCAGTATTTT. It yields the protein CASLGTLFSTDTQYF. The full variable domain, its missing parts supplied by reference TRBV2 and TRBJ2-3, is EPEVTQTPSHQVTQMGQEVILRCVPISNHLYFYWYRQILGQKVEFLVSFYNNEISEKSEIFDDQFSVERPDGSNFTLKIRSTKLEDSAMYFCASLGTLFSTDTQYFGPGTRLTVL.

This chain links TRBV21-1 with TRBJ1-4. TRBV21-1 is listed as a pseudogene. The CDR3 spans 16 residues. CDR3 amino acids: CASSKERESSNEKLFF. The CDR3 coding sequence is TGTGCCAGCAGCAAAGAAAGGGAGTCATCTAATGAAAAACTGTTTTTT.

The chain combines TRBV7-7 with TRBJ2-5; tentative D call: TRBD2 (6 bases). V was clipped by 4 bases and J by 0 bases, with 9 bases between them. From germline, CDR1 is SSHAT and CDR2 FNYEAQ (reference sequence). The CDR3 loop spans 14 amino acids. CDR3 residues: CASSSLADQETQYF. CDR3 DNA sequence: TGTGCCAGCAGCTCATTAGCGGACCAAGAGACCCAGTACTTC.

The chain employs TRBV14 and TRBJ2-1; D may match TRBD1 or TRBD2 (5 bases each). The CDR3 runs to 17 residues. Germline lookup yields CDR1 SGHDN and CDR2 FVKESK. V lost 0 bases and J 9 bases, leaving 21 bases between the germline ends. Here the CDR3 reads CASSQDLDVGAPGEQFF. Written as DNA, the CDR3 is TGTGCCAGCAGCCAAGATCTCGACGTCGGGGCGCCCGGTGAGCAGTTCTTC.

CDR3 residues: CASSPPQSGLHEQFF. As DNA, the CDR3 is TGTGCCAGCAGCCCACCTCAGTCCGGGTTACATGAGCAGTTCTTC. This chain joins TRBV11-2 and TRBJ2-1, with unresolved D. There are 15 residues in the CDR3. Per the germline V gene, CDR1 is SGHAT and CDR2 is FQNNGV. The V end lost 5 bases, the J end lost 8 bases, and 19 bases lay between the germline ends.

CDR3: CASAPGLYNEQFF. The CDR3 coding sequence is TGTGCCAGTGCTCCGGGACTTTACAATGAGCAGTTCTTC. This chain uses TRBV19 with TRBJ2-1; D is perhaps TRBD2 (6 bases). The V gene's germline CDR1 is LNHDA and CDR2 SQIVND (reference sequence). The CDR3 covers 13 residues. The ends were cut back, 8 bases at V and 4 bases at J, with 12 bases in the middle.

The chain couples TRBV7-4 to TRBJ2-1; a possible D gene is TRBD2 (5 bases). The V end lost 9 bases, the J end lost 0 bases, and 12 bases lay between the germline ends. Germline CDR1 SGHVT, CDR2 SQSDAQ. This CDR3 is built from 14 residues. DNA for the CDR3: TGTGCCAGTCGCGCTGGGAGCTCCTACAATGAGCAGTTCTTC. Protein sequence: CASRAGSSYNEQFF.

The genes are TRBV7-8 and TRBJ2-7, with D hard to call. Germline CDR1 and CDR2: SGHVS and FQNEAQ. The CDR3 consists of 13 residues. Trimming cost V 5 bases and J 6 bases, with 14 bases left between them. In nucleotides, the CDR3 is TGTGCCAGCAGCCCCGGAGCTGGTCGCGAGCAGTACTTC. This translates into CASSPGAGREQYF. Combining the CDR3 with reference TRBV7-8 and TRBJ2-7 gives the whole variable domain GAGVSQSPRYKVAKRGQDVALRCDPISGHVSLFWYQQALGQGPEFLTYFQNEAQLDKSGLPSDRFFAERPEGSVSTLKIQRTQQEDSAVYLCASSPGAGREQYFGPGTRLTVT.

The rearrangement uses TRBV27 and TRBJ1-6, with D uncertain. The CDR3 is 16 residues long. Germline-derived CDR1 and CDR2 are MNHEY and SMNVEV (reference sequence). The V end was cut by 4 bases, the J end by 0 bases, with 10 bases between. The CDR3 loop is CASSWALSSYNSPLHF. Written as DNA, the CDR3 is TGTGCCAGCAGTTGGGCATTGAGCTCCTATAATTCACCCCTCCACTTT.

This sequence joins TRBV4-1 and TRBJ2-5; 8 bases are a match to TRBD1. Germline values: CDR1 MGHRA, CDR2 YSYEKL. There are 15 residues in the CDR3. Trimming took 3 bases from V and 5 from J; bases not matched to a gene: 8. CDR3 region: CASSQVLGQGETQYF. DNA of the CDR3: TGCGCCAGCAGCCAGGTCCTTGGACAGGGCGAGACCCAGTACTTC.

The genes are TRBV5-4 and TRBJ2-5; 11 nucleotides agree with TRBD1. From germline, CDR1 is SGHNT and CDR2 YYREEE (reference sequence). V dropped 4 bases and J dropped 5; count of bases not matched to a gene: 4. The CDR3 spans 14 residues. For the CDR3, the DNA is TGTGCCAGCAGCATCGGACAGGGGGCCGAGACCCAGTACTTC. As protein: CASSIGQGAETQYF. Filled out from reference TRBV5-4 and TRBJ2-5, the complete variable domain reads ETGVTQSPTHLIKTRGQQVTLRCSSQSGHNTVSWYQQALGQGPQFIFQYYREEENGRGNFPPRFSGLQFPNYSSELNVNALELDDSALYLCASSIGQGAETQYFGPGTRLLVL.

The rearrangement uses TRBV11-2 and TRBJ2-5; D may be TRBD2 (7 bases). CDR1 SGHAT and CDR2 FQNNGV come from the germline V gene. V lost 1 base and J lost 0, with 21 bases in between. The CDR3 loop spans 19 amino acids. The CDR3 region has the DNA TGTGCCAGCAGCTTAGTGATTAAGGCGGGGGCTTGGTACCAAGAGACCCAGTACTTC. This encodes CASSLVIKAGAWYQETQYF.

This chain connects TRBV6-1 to TRBJ2-6, with 12 bases lining up with TRBD1. Germline V gene sequence: CDR1 MNHNS, CDR2 SASEGT. The V and J ends lost 3 bases and 2 bases, in that order; junction bases with no gene match: 11. The CDR3 loop spans 20 amino acids. The CDR3 here is CASSEGTGGAMVAGANVLTF. The CDR3 nucleotides are TGTGCCAGCAGTGAGGGGACAGGGGGCGCGATGGTAGCTGGGGCCAACGTCCTGACTTTC.